Each of the 25 T cell receptor beta chains below was sequenced from the same sample in a study of CD8+CD57+ T cells in acquired aplastic anemia. Patients picked for sequencing had shown CD8+CD57+ cell expansion detected by flow cytometry. Genomic DNA was employed as the template in profiling TCR beta VDJ and CDR3. TCRdb re-called the reads with MiXCR, one entry per CDR3 protein. Among about 160,000 distinct CDR3 sequences, 40% to 55% were seen once, and the ten largest hold roughly 3.2%. Input material: sorted CD4+, CD8+, or CD8+CD57+ T cells (not recorded which) from PBMCs. All receptors come from a human donor with aplastic anemia.

The CDR3: CASSPTIYEQYF. In nucleotides, the CDR3 is TGTGCCAGCAGCCCCACTATTTACGAGCAGTACTTC. The chain has TRBV7-2 and TRBJ2-7; D remains unclear. The CDR3 totals 12 residues. V was clipped by 5 bases and J by 4 bases, with 9 bases between them. Per the germline V gene, CDR1 is SGHTA and CDR2 is FQGNSA. Full variable domain (remainder filled in from reference TRBV7-2 and TRBJ2-7): GAGVSQSPSNKVTEKGKDVELRCDPISGHTALYWYRQSLGQGLEFLIYFQGNSAPDKSGLPSDRFSAERTGGSVSTLTIQRTQQEDSAVYLCASSPTIYEQYFGPGTRLTVT.

This clonotype was recorded once. The J gene is TRBJ2-5, the V gene TRBV7-2; TRBD2 matches 8 bases. Germline V lookup: CDR1 SGHTA, CDR2 FQGNSA. V gave up 4 bases and J gave up 2 bases; unmatched junction bases: 3. This CDR3 has 14 amino acids. Here the CDR3 reads CASSSGTRQETQYF. The CDR3 region has the DNA TGTGCCAGCAGCTCCGGGACTAGGCAAGAGACCCAGTACTTC.

This clonotype was detected once. The V call is TRBV20-1, the J call TRBJ1-4; D unresolved. Trimming removed 5 bases from V and 2 bases from J, with 12 bases in between. This CDR3 region has 14 residues. Germline CDR1 is DFQATT and CDR2 is SNEGSKA (reference sequence). CDR3 coding DNA: TGCAGTGCTTACCAATTTGGGACTAATGAAAAACTGTTTTTT. It codes for CSAYQFGTNEKLFF.

V gene TRBV29-1 combines with J gene TRBJ1-2; no clear D. The V gene lost 3 bases and the J gene lost 10 bases, with 12 bases spanning the gap. The CDR3 totals 11 residues. CDR1 and CDR2 (germline): SQVTM, ANQGSEA. For the CDR3, the DNA is TGCAGCGTTGATGGGTCTTGTGACTACACCTTC. Translated, it gives CSVDGSCDYTF.

This clonotype was seen many times. The chain links TRBV4-3 to TRBJ1-2; the match to TRBD1 covers 7 bases. Germline lookup yields CDR1 LGHNA and CDR2 YSLEER. Losses at the gene ends were 0 bases for V and 10 bases for J; bases not matched to a gene: 8. This CDR3 is 14 amino acids long. The CDR3 sequence: CASSQDSTGEVYTF. CDR3 nucleotides: TGCGCCAGCAGCCAAGATAGCACAGGGGAGGTCTACACCTTC.

This clonotype was counted many times. The genes are TRBV6-5 and TRBJ1-2, with D perhaps TRBD1 (6 bases). The V end lost 0 bases, the J end lost 4 bases, and 12 bases lay between the germline ends. The CDR3 loop spans 15 amino acids. CDR1 is MNHEY, CDR2 SVGAGI, per germline. In DNA, the CDR3 is TGTGCCAGCAGTTACTCAACGGGGGCCGGCTATGGCTACACCTTC. Its translation is CASSYSTGAGYGYTF.

The sample holds many counts of this clonotype. CDR3 loop: CASSLETGSYEQYF. The CDR3 region has the DNA TGCGCCAGCAGCTTGGAGACAGGCTCCTACGAGCAGTACTTC. The genes are TRBV5-1 and TRBJ2-7, with TRBD1 as a possible D gene (6 bases). V lost 0 bases to trimming and J lost 0 bases, with 7 bases between them. Germline CDR1 and CDR2: SGHRS and YFSETQ. The CDR3 length is 14 residues.

A word on this clonotype: Germline is not matched at one junction end, which may reflect a read error. The chain links TRBV7-9 to TRBJ1-1, with 7 bases identical to TRBD1. In germline, CDR1 is SEHNR, CDR2 FQNEAQ (reference sequence). This CDR3 contains 14 residues. The CDR3 sequence is CASSPGTANAEAFF. For the CDR3, the DNA is TGTGCCAGCAGCCCCGGGACAGCGAACGCTGAAGCTTTCTTT.

This clonotype was seen at least ten times. The rearrangement joins TRBV20-1 to TRBJ2-1, with TRBD2 matching 9 bases. Per the germline V gene, CDR1 is DFQATT and CDR2 is SNEGSKA (reference sequence). The length of the CDR3 is 16 residues. V lost 0 bases and J lost 9; bases outside the gene matches: 12. CDR3 sequence reads: CSARDRGGRAIGEQFF. DNA for the CDR3: TGCAGTGCTAGAGATCGGGGCGGGAGGGCCATCGGTGAGCAGTTCTTC.

The chain employs TRBV9 and TRBJ2-7; 7 bases match TRBD2. The CDR3 consists of 22 residues. Germline trimming cut 0 bases from V and 0 bases from J; bases unmatched to any gene: 24. Germline V gene lookup returns CDR1 SGDLS and CDR2 YYNGEE. The DNA of the CDR3 is TGTGCCAGCAGCGTAGTTTCGTACCGTGGGACTACAAAACAGAAAAGCTCCTACGAGCAGTACTTC. Translated: CASSVVSYRGTTKQKSSYEQYF.

This clonotype was recorded at least ten times. This chain connects TRBV5-4 to TRBJ2-1; TRBD1 agrees at 7 bases. The CDR3 has 16 residues. Trimming removed 2 bases from V and 2 bases from J; junction bases left unmatched: 7. Looked up from germline, CDR1 is SGHNT and CDR2 is YYREEE (reference sequence). The CDR3 DNA is TGTGCCAGCAGCTTCCTCGGACAGGTGCCCTACAATGAGCAGTTCTTC. It encodes CASSFLGQVPYNEQFF.

This clonotype has ten or more counts. This chain connects TRBV5-8 to TRBJ1-6; D gene unclear. V shed 4 bases and J shed 10 bases, with 18 bases lying between them. There are 15 residues in the CDR3. Germline CDR1 is SGHTS and CDR2 is YDEGEE. CDR3 sequence reads: CASSRSPPVGSPLHF. The CDR3 DNA reads as TGTGCCAGCAGCAGGAGCCCCCCGGTAGGATCACCCCTCCACTTT. The variable domain in full, completed from reference TRBV5-8 and TRBJ1-6, reads EAGVTQSPTHLIKTRGQQATLRCSPISGHTSVYWYQQALGLGLQFLLWYDEGEERNRGNFPPRFSGRQFPNYSSELNVNALELEDSALYLCASSRSPPVGSPLHFGNGTRLTVT.

This sequence joins TRBV9 and TRBJ2-5; 8 nucleotides align to TRBD1. Germline CDR1 and CDR2: SGDLS and YYNGEE. The CDR3 spans 16 residues. The V and J ends lost 0 bases and 4 bases, in that order; junction bases with no gene match: 8. The CDR3 here is CASSVALTGGAETQYF. The CDR3 region has the DNA TGTGCCAGCAGCGTAGCACTCACAGGGGGTGCAGAGACCCAGTACTTC. Variable domain in full (rest from reference TRBV9 and TRBJ2-5): DSGVTQTPKHLITATGQRVTLRCSPRSGDLSVYWYQQSLDQGLQFLIQYYNGEERAKGNILERFSAQQFPDLHSELNLSSLELGDSALYFCASSVALTGGAETQYFGPGTRLLVL.

This clonotype was found many times. V usage is TRBV9 and J usage is TRBJ2-5; a weak D match, TRBD1 (8 bases). The CDR3 runs 15 residues. CDR1 is SGDLS and CDR2 is YYNGEE in the germline V gene. The V and J ends lost 4 bases and 5 bases respectively, with 18 bases between them. The CDR3 sequence is CASSPTHRGGETQYF. In DNA, the CDR3 is TGTGCCAGCAGCCCCACCCACAGGGGGGGGGAGACCCAGTACTTC.

The gene calls are TRBV15 and TRBJ1-2; 10 nucleotides agree with TRBD1. This CDR3 has 15 amino acids. Germline assignment: CDR1 LNHNV and CDR2 YYDKDF (reference sequence). V shed 5 bases, J shed 4 bases, and the junction held 7 bases outside the gene matches. The CDR3 is CATSGPRTGGYGYTF. DNA of the CDR3: TGTGCCACCAGCGGACCGAGGACAGGGGGCTATGGCTACACCTTC.

The V and J genes are TRBV29-1 and TRBJ1-1; 10 bases match TRBD1. The CDR3 length is 14 residues. The V segment lost 8 bases and the J segment 5 bases; nucleotides outside the gene matches: 11. Germline CDR1 SQVTM, CDR2 ANQGSEA. CDR3 residues: CSFGTGDVVTEAFF. The CDR3 DNA sequence: TGCAGCTTCGGGACAGGGGATGTGGTGACTGAAGCTTTCTTT. Combining the CDR3 with reference TRBV29-1 and TRBJ1-1 gives the whole variable domain SAVISQKPSRDICQRGTSLTIQCQVDSQVTMMFWYRQQPGQSLTLIATANQGSEATYESGFVIDKFPISRPNLTFSTLTVSNMSPEDSSIYLCSFGTGDVVTEAFFGQGTRLTVV.

This clonotype was recorded many times. The J gene is TRBJ1-5, the V gene TRBV24-1, with 8 positions matching TRBD1. CDR1 is KGHDR, CDR2 SFDVKD, per germline. CDR3 length: 15 residues. After removal of 3 bases from V and 5 bases from J, the junction contained 5 bases not matched to a gene. The CDR3 here is CATSDTGGTHQPQHF. In DNA, the CDR3 is TGTGCCACCAGTGATACAGGGGGAACTCATCAGCCCCAGCATTTT.

The chain carries TRBV29-1 and TRBJ1-5; D gene uncertain. This CDR3 is built from 13 residues. CDR1 is SQVTM and CDR2 is ANQGSEA in the germline V gene. Trimming cost V 3 bases and J 10 bases, with 16 bases left between them. In nucleotides, the CDR3 is TGCAGCGTTGAGGAGAAAATCAGCTGTCCCCAGCATTTT. This translates into CSVEEKISCPQHF.

The CDR3 bases are TGTGCCATTGACAGGGGACGGCAGTATTTT. Translation gives CAIDRGRQYF. V and J are TRBV7-9 and TRBJ2-3, with 8 positions matching TRBD1. Trimming took 10 bases from V and 11 from J; bases not matched to a gene: 5. The CDR3 spans 10 residues. Germline V gene lookup returns CDR1 SEHNR and CDR2 FQNEAQ (reference sequence).

This clonotype appeared a few times. V is TRBV25-1 and J is TRBJ2-5; maybe TRBD2 (6 bases). Trimming stripped 3 bases from V and 5 bases from J, with 16 bases between. The CDR3 is 15 amino acids. Germline values: CDR1 MGHDK, CDR2 SYGVNS. CDR3 sequence: CASSDPSGVWETQYF. As DNA, the CDR3 is TGTGCCAGCAGTGATCCGTCGGGAGTGTGGGAGACCCAGTACTTC.

The chain links TRBV18 to TRBJ1-1, with 8 positions matching TRBD1. Germline V gene lookup returns CDR1 KGHSH and CDR2 LQKENI. The CDR3 runs 15 residues. V was clipped by 6 bases and J by 1 base; unmatched bases: 7. CDR3: CASSLNGQGNTEAFF. The CDR3 DNA reads TGTGCCAGCTCTCTCAATGGACAGGGGAACACTGAAGCTTTCTTT.

The chain joins TRBV29-1 to TRBJ2-3; 10 bases are shared with TRBD1. The V and J ends lost 3 bases and 1 base, in that order; junction bases with no gene match: 1. The CDR3 runs 14 residues. The germline V gene encodes CDR1 SQVTM and CDR2 ANQGSEA. Here the CDR3 DNA reads TGCAGCGTTGACGGGACAGGGGGCACAGATACGCAGTATTTT. This encodes CSVDGTGGTDTQYF.

Worth noting for this clonotype: A much larger clone sits a single nucleotide away, making a read error possible. CDR3 nucleotide sequence: TGCGCCTGCAGCTTGGTGATGGCGATCTACCCCGGAAACACCATATATTTT. It encodes CACSLVMAIYPGNTIYF. The V gene is TRBV5-1, the J gene TRBJ1-3, with D hard to call. Germline loops: CDR1 SGHRS, CDR2 YFSETQ. The CDR3 contains 17 residues. Complete variable domain (other parts from reference TRBV5-1 and TRBJ1-3): KAGVTQTPRYLIKTRGQQVTLSCSPISGHRSVSWYQQTPGQGLQFLFEYFSETQRNKGNFPGRFSGRQFSNSRSEMNVSTLELGDSALYLCACSLVMAIYPGNTIYFGEGSWLTVV.

This clonotype was detected ten times or more. This chain links TRBV11-2 with TRBJ2-5; D gene uncertain. The CDR3 sequence is 13 residues long. Germline V lookup: CDR1 SGHAT, CDR2 FQNNGV. Trimming pared 7 bases from V and 7 bases from J, leaving 16 bases between. In nucleotides, the CDR3 is TGTGCCAGCAACTCACTCTCGGTCGGGACCCAGTACTTC. Protein product: CASNSLSVGTQYF.

This clonotype was counted ten times or more. The rearrangement links TRBV5-6 to TRBJ2-3; no clear D. Germline lookup yields CDR1 SGHDT and CDR2 YYEEEE. Trimming removed 0 bases from V and 4 bases from J, with 3 bases in between. CDR3 size: 12 residues. CDR3 residues: CASSLGADTQYF. CDR3 DNA: TGTGCCAGCAGCTTGGGGGCAGATACGCAGTATTTT.